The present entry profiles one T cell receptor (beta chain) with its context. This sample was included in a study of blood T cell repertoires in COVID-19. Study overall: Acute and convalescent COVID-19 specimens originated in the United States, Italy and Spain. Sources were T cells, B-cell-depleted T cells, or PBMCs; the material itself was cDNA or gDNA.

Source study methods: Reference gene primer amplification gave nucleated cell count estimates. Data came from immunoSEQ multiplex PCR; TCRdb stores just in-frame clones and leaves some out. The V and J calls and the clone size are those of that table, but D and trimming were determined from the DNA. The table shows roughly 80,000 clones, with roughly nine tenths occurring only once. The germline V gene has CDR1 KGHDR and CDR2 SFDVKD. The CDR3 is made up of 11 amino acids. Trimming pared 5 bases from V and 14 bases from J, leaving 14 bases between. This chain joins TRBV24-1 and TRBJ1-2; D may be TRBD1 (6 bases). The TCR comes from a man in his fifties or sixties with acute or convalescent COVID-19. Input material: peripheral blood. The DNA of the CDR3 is TGTGCCACCAGTGCAGCAGGGGCTTTGACCTTC. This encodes CATSAAGALTF.